These T cell receptor beta chains were read from a single sample in a study of regulatory T cells in long-lasting Graves disease. Using its own MiXCR run on the multiplex PCR reads, TCRdb lists one record per CDR3 protein. The sample holds some 330,000 distinct CDR3 sequences, 20% to 25% seen once. The specimen comprised peripheral blood mononuclear cells (PBMCs), sampled when the disease was refractory, from a patient treated with antithyroid drugs. The origin of the receptors is a woman in her thirties or forties with Graves disease. Each CDR3 is given without its conserved first and last residue.

v_gene,j_gene,len,CDR3aa
TRBV6-1,TRBJ1-1,15,ASSTQTTGGMNTEAF
TRBV2,TRBJ2-3,13,ASSSVIWSTDTQY
TRBV12-3/TRBV12-4,TRBJ1-1,12,ASSRGGSNTEAF
TRBV19,TRBJ2-7,12,ASRTGLGAYEQY
TRBV6-2/TRBV6-3,TRBJ1-1,13,ASSYPGQTNTEAF
TRBV7-9,TRBJ2-5,11,ASSRGGTETQY
TRBV28,TRBJ1-5,13,ASIARATGNQPQH
TRBV24-1,TRBJ2-1,13,ATSDPGTVNNEQF
TRBV2,TRBJ1-5,12,ASSWDSSDQPQH
TRBV12-3/TRBV12-4,TRBJ2-5,17,ASSMLPSGRSFLWETQY
TRBV5-1,TRBJ2-7,16,ASSLDGGLSRQLYEQY
TRBV11-2,TRBJ2-2,15,ASSLVGAGSDTGELF
TRBV27,TRBJ2-4,11,ASSLGGESIQY
TRBV28,TRBJ1-5,14,ASSYVWAYSNQPQH
TRBV7-8,TRBJ1-4,15,ASSLVAGISTNEKLF
TRBV20-1,TRBJ2-7,13,SASSKGTGPYEQY
TRBV19,TRBJ1-2,12,ASNLGRPRNGYT
TRBV3-1,TRBJ1-1,11,ASSQAYRDRAF
TRBV9,TRBJ2-7,12,ASNAGGGFYEQY
TRBV20-1,TRBJ1-6,13,SARGGFIVNSPLH
TRBV28,TRBJ1-4,12,ASTSGGTNEKLF
TRBV28,TRBJ2-7,13,ASSFRGTSSYEQY
TRBV11-2,TRBJ2-7,13,ASSKGQMYSYEQY
TRBV13,TRBJ2-7,12,ASSAGIQTYEQY
TRBV15,TRBJ2-7,13,ATSRDRAGPWEQY
TRBV20-1,TRBJ2-7,12,SASRPLSSYEQY
TRBV15,TRBJ2-1,15,ATSTGGLAASYNEQF
TRBV7-9,TRBJ2-7,12,ASSLGGGPGEQY
TRBV7-9,TRBJ2-7,13,ASSPGLRPFYEQY
TRBV19,TRBJ1-1,16,ASSTGGTGGMGNTEAF
TRBV12-3/TRBV12-4,TRBJ1-1,13,ASSLAAAVSREAF
TRBV2,TRBJ2-3,15,ASSFPLGSHRTDTQY
TRBV7-8,TRBJ2-7,16,ASSLWTSGSLSFYEQY
TRBV7-9,TRBJ2-5,11,ASSLKTGETQY
TRBV6-5,TRBJ2-7,17,ASSYSGITGTSGNSEQY
TRBV10-2,TRBJ2-2,16,ASSDSRLAETNTGELF
TRBV6-5,TRBJ2-7,14,ASSYLTSGESYEQY
TRBV9,TRBJ2-7,12,ASSPSGTSYEQY
TRBV12-3/TRBV12-4,TRBJ1-1,11,ASSLYGGTEAF
TRBV6-1,TRBJ2-7,13,ASTQGWLAAYEQY
TRBV12-3/TRBV12-4,TRBJ2-1,14,ASSPRTSGRADEQF
TRBV7-2,TRBJ2-7,11,ASSHGGGYEQY
TRBV12-3/TRBV12-4,TRBJ1-5,14,ASSFRGGHGNQPQH
TRBV9,TRBJ1-1,13,ASSYSSGAFTEAF
TRBV10-2,TRBJ1-4,13,ASSGRSSPNEKLF
TRBV7-2,TRBJ2-1,18,ASSLEYGIPLQTQLDGQF
TRBV7-3,TRBJ1-6,10,ASSLDNSPLH